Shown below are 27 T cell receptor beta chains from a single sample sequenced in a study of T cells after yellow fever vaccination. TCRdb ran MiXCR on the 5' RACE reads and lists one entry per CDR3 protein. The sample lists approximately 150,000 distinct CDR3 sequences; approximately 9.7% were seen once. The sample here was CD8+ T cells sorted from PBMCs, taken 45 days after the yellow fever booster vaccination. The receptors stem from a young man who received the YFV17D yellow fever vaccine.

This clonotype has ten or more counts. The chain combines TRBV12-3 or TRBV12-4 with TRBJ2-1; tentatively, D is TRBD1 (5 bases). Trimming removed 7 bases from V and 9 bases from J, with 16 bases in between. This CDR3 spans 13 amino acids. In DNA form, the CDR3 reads TGTGCCAGCAATCTAGGGGTAATGGGTGAGCAGTTCTTC. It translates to CASNLGVMGEQFF.

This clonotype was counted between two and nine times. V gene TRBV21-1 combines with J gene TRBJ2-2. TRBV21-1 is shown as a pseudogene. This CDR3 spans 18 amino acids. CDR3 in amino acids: CASIRRPSEVGNTGELFF. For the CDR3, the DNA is TGTGCCAGCATCCGAAGGCCAAGCGAGGTGGGGAACACCGGGGAGCTGTTTTTT.

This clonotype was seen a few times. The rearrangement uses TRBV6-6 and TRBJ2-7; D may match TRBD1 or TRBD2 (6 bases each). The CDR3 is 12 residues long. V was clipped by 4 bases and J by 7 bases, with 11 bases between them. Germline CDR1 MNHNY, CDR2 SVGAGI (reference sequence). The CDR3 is CASSSGDREQYF. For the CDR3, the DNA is TGTGCCAGCAGTTCGGGAGACAGGGAGCAGTACTTC.

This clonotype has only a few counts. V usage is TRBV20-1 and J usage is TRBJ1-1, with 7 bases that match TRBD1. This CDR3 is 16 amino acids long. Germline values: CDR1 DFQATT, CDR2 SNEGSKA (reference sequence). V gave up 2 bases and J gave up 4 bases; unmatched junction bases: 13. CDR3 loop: CSARPYQQGWGTEAFF. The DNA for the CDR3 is TGCAGTGCTAGACCGTACCAACAGGGGTGGGGCACTGAAGCTTTCTTT.

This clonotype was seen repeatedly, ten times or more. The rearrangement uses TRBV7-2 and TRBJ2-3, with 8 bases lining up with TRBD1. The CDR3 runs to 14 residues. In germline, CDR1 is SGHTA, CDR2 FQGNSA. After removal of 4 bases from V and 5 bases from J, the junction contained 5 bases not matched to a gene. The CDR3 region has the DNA TGTGCCAGCAGCTCTGGCAGGGGGCGAGATACGCAGTATTTT. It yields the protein CASSSGRGRDTQYF.

The CDR3 bases are TGTGCCAGCAGTTTGTTCGGTAGAAGAACAGATACGCAGTATTTT. This codes for CASSLFGRRTDTQYF. This chain joins TRBV6-2 or TRBV6-3 and TRBJ2-3; D not certain. Germline assignment: CDR1 MNHEY and CDR2 SVGEGT. The CDR3 runs to 15 residues. Trimming took off 4 bases at V and 3 bases at J, with 14 bases between the two ends.

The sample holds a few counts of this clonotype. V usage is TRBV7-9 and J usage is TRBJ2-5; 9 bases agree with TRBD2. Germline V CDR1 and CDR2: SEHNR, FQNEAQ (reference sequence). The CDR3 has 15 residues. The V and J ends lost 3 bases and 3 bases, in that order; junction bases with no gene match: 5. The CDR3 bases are TGTGCCAGCAGCTTCCGAGTAGCGGGGGAAGAGACCCAGTACTTC. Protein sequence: CASSFRVAGEETQYF.

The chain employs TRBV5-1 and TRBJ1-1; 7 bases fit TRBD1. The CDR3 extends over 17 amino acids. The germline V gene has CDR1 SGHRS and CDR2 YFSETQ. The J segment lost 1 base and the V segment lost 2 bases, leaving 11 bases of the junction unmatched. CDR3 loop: CASSLLQGIARNTEAFF. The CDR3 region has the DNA TGCGCCAGCAGCTTATTACAGGGGATTGCGCGGAACACTGAAGCTTTCTTT.

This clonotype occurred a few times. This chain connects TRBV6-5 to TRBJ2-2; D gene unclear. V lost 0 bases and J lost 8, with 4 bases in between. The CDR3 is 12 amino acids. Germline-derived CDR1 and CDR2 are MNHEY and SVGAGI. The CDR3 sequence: CASSYSGGELFF. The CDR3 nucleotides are TGTGCCAGCAGTTACTCTGGGGGGGAGCTGTTTTTT.

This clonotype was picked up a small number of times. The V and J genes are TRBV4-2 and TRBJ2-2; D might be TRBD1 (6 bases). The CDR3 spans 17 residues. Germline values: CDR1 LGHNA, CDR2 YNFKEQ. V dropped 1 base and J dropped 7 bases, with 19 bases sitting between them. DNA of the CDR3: TGTGCCAGCAGCCAAGCCGGGTCCTCTTTAGGGGGCGGGGAGCTGTTTTTT. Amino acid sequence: CASSQAGSSLGGGELFF.

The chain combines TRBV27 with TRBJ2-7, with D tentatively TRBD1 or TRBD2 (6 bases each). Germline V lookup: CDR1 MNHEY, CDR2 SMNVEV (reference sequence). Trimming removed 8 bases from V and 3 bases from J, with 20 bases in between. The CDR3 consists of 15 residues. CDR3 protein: CASRSLATGYYEQYV. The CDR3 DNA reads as TGTGCCAGCCGGTCCCTAGCGACAGGATACTACGAGCAGTACGTC.

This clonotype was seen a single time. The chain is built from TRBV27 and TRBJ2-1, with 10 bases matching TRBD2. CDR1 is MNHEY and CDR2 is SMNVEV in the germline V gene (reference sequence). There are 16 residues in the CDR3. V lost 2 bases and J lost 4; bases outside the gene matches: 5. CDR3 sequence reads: CASSLASGGPYNEQFF. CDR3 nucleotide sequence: TGTGCCAGCAGTTTAGCTAGCGGGGGCCCATACAATGAGCAGTTCTTC.

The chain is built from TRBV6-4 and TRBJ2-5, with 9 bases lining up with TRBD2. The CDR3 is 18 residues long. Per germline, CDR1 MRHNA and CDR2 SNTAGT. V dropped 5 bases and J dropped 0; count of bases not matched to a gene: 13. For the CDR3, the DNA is TGTGCCAGCAGTTACGGGGGGGTAGTAGCGGGGGACCAAGAGACCCAGTACTTC. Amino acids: CASSYGGVVAGDQETQYF.

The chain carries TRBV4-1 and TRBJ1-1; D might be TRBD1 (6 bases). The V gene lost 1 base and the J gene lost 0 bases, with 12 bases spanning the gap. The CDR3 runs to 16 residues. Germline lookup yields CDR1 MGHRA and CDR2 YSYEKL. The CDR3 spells CASSQVGGGLNTEAFF. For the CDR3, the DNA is TGCGCCAGCAGCCAAGTGGGCGGGGGGCTGAACACTGAAGCTTTCTTT.

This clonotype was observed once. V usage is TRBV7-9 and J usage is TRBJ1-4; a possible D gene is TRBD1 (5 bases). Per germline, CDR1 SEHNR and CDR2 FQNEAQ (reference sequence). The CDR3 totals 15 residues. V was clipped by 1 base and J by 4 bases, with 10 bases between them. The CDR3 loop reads CASSLDRQLNEKLFF. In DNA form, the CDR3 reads TGTGCCAGCAGCTTAGATAGACAGCTTAATGAAAAACTGTTTTTT.

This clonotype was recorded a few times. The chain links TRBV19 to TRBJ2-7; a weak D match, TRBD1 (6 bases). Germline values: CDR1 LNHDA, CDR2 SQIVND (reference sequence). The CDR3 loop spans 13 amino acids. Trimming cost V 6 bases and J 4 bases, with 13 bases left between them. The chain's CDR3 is CASSLTGIYEQYF. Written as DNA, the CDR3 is TGTGCCAGTAGCTTAACAGGGATTTACGAGCAGTACTTC.

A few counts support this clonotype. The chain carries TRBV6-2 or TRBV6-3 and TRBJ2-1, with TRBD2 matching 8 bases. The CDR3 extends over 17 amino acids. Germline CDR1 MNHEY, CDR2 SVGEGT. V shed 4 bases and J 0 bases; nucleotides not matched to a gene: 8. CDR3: CASSWGLAGGSYNEQFF. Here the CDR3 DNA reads TGTGCCAGCAGTTGGGGTTTGGCGGGGGGCTCCTACAATGAGCAGTTCTTC.

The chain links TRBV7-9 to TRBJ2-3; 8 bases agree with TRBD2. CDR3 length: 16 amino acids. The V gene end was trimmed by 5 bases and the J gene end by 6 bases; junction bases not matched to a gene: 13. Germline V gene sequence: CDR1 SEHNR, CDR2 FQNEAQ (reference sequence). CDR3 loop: CASSTPIGRGDDTQYF. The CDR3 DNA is TGTGCCAGCAGCACGCCCATTGGGCGGGGGGATGATACGCAGTATTTT. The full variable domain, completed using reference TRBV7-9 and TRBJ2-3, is DTGVSQNPRHKITKRGQNVTFRCDPISEHNRLYWYRQTLGQGPEFLTYFQNEAQLEKSRLLSDRFSAERPKGSFSTLEIQRTEQGDSAMYLCASSTPIGRGDDTQYFGPGTRLTVL.

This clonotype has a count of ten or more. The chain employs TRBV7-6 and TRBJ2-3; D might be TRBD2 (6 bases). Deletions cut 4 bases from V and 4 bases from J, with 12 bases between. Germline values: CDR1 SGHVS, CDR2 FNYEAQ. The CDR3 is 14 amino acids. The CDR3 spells CASSSGTPSDTQYF. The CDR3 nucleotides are TGTGCCAGCAGCTCCGGGACTCCTTCAGATACGCAGTATTTT.

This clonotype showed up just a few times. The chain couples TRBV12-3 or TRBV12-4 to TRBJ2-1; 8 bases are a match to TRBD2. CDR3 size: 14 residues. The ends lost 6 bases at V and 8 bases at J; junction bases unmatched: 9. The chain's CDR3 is CASSPGLVSDEQFF. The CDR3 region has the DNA TGTGCCAGCAGCCCGGGACTAGTCTCCGATGAGCAGTTCTTC.

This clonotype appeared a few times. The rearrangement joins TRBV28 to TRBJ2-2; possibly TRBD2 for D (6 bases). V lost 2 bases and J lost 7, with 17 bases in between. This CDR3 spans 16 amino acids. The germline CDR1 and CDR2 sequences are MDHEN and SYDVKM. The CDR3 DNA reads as TGTGCCAGCAGTTTACGGGGAGGCAGCCTCGGCGGGGAGCTGTTTTTT. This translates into CASSLRGGSLGGELFF.

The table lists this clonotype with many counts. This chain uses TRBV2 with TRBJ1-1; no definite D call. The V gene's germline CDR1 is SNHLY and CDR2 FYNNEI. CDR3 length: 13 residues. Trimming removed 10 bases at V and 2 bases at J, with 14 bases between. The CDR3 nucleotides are TGTGCCAACCGGTACGCTGATAACACTGAAGCTTTCTTT. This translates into CANRYADNTEAFF.

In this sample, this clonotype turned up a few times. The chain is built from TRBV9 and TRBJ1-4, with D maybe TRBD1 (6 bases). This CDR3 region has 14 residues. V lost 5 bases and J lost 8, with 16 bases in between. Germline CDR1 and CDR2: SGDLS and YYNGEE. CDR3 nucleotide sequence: TGTGCCAGCAGTTCCCCAGGGGTAGGGGAAAAACTGTTTTTT. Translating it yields CASSSPGVGEKLFF. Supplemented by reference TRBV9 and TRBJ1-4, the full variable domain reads DSGVTQTPKHLITATGQRVTLRCSPRSGDLSVYWYQQSLDQGLQFLIQYYNGEERAKGNILERFSAQQFPDLHSELNLSSLELGDSALYFCASSSPGVGEKLFFGSGTQLSVL.

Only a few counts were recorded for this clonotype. This chain's CDR3 is CASSGQVPNQPQHF. The DNA of the CDR3 is TGTGCCAGCAGCGGACAGGTACCAAATCAGCCCCAGCATTTT. The chain joins TRBV6-2 or TRBV6-3 to TRBJ1-5, with TRBD1 matching over 7 bases. Looked up from germline, CDR1 is MNHEY and CDR2 is SVGEGT. This CDR3 comprises 14 residues. Trimming at V came to 6 bases and at J to 4 bases, leaving 6 bases not matched to a gene.

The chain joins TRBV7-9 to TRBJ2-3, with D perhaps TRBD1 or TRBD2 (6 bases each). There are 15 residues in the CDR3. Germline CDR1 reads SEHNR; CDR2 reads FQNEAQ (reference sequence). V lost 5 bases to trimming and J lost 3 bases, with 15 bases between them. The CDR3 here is CASSPRGGRTDTQYF. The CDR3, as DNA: TGTGCCAGCAGCCCGCGAGGGGGGAGAACAGATACGCAGTATTTT.

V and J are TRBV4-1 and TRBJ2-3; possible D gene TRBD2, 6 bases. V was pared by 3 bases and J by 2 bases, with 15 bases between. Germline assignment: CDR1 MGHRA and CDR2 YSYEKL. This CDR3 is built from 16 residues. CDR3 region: CASSQRGTGITDTQYF. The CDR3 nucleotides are TGCGCCAGCAGCCAGCGCGGGACGGGGATCACAGATACGCAGTATTTT.

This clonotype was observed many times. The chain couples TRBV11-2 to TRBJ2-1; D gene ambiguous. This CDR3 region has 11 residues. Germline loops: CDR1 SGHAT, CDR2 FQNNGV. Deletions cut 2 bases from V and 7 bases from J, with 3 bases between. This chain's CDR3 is CASSLRNEQFF. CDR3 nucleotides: TGTGCCAGCAGCTTAAGGAATGAGCAGTTCTTC.